This is a list of T cell receptor beta chains from one sample in a study of T cell changes during pregnancy in multiple sclerosis. Data came from immunoSEQ multiplex PCR; TCRdb stores just in-frame clones and leaves some out. Of about 69,000 clones detected, more than 85% appear once; the ten largest clones hold 0.29%. Sequenced material: CD4+ T cells from peripheral blood mononuclear cells, taken in the third trimester of pregnancy. The source of these receptors is a female donor in good health, enrolled as a control in a pregnancy study. The CDR3 runs from the conserved cysteine through the conserved F or W. D genes are given only for firm matches. Not every row has a clone size; where given, it reads once, few, many or a size class.

j_call clone_size d_call v_call cdr3_aa cdr3_nt
TRBJ2-5 . . TRBV5-8 CASAMTGVGETQYF TGTGCCAGCGCAATGACAGGAGTTGGAGAGACCCAGTACTTC
TRBJ1-1 . . TRBV7-9 CASSQQGISEAFF TGTGCCAGCAGCCAACAGGGAATATCTGAAGCTTTCTTT
TRBJ1-1 . TRBD1 TRBV6-4 CASSEQGTDTEAFF TGTGCCAGCAGCGAACAGGGGACGGACACTGAAGCTTTCTTT
TRBJ2-7 . TRBD1 TRBV5-1 CASSSFDRGEQYF TGCGCCAGCAGCTCTTTCGACAGGGGCGAGCAGTACTTC
TRBJ2-1 . . TRBV5-1 CASIAGGGGPYNEQFF TGCGCCAGCATCGCAGGCGGCGGGGGCCCGTACAATGAGCAGTTCTTC
TRBJ2-5 . TRBD2 TRBV5-1 CASSLEASGSGETQYF TGCGCCAGCAGCTTGGAGGCTAGCGGGTCCGGTGAGACCCAGTACTTC
TRBJ1-5 . . TRBV6-5 CASSYRDAGSQPQHF TGTGCCAGCAGTTACCGCGATGCGGGGAGTCAGCCCCAGCATTTT
TRBJ2-7 once TRBD1 TRBV18 CASSFGTVGTYEQYF TGTGCCAGCTCCTTCGGGACAGTAGGCACCTACGAGCAGTACTTC
TRBJ2-2 . . TRBV19 CASSIDGLTNTGELFF TGTGCCAGTAGTATAGATGGACTTACAAACACCGGGGAGCTGTTTTTT
TRBJ2-1 . . TRBV2 CASRNTTYNEQFF TGTGCCAGCAGGAACACCACCTACAATGAGCAGTTCTTC
TRBJ1-5 . . TRBV7-2 CAGGMGQPQHF TGTGCCGGGGGCATGGGTCAGCCCCAGCATTTT
TRBJ1-2 . . TRBV2 CASRTSGGYTF TGTGCCAGCAGGACCTCCGGGGGCTACACCTTC
TRBJ2-3 . . TRBV5-4 CASNLGLSITDTQYF TGTGCCAGCAACCTGGGCCTCTCGATCACAGATACGCAGTATTTT
TRBJ2-3 . . TRBV10-3 CAISLTADTQYF TGTGCCATCAGCCTGACAGCAGATACGCAGTATTTT
TRBJ1-6 once TRBD1 TRBV18 CASSPGTGGSPLHF TGTGCCAGCTCACCCGGGACAGGGGGTTCACCCCTCCACTTT
TRBJ2-5 once . TRBV6-1 CASSDGPQETQYF TGTGCCAGCAGTGATGGGCCCCAAGAGACCCAGTACTTC
TRBJ2-7 . . TRBV5-4 CASSLDQGSYEQYF TGTGCCAGCAGCTTGGACCAGGGTTCCTACGAGCAGTACTTC
TRBJ1-3 once . TRBV4-3 CASSQDVSSGNTIYF TGCGCCAGCAGCCAAGACGTGAGCTCTGGAAACACCATATATTTT
TRBJ2-7 . TRBD2 TRBV11-2 CASSLDLELAGYF TGTGCCAGCAGCTTAGACCTAGAACTAGCGGGGTACTTC
TRBJ1-1 once . TRBV6-5 CASSYGQTTEAFF TGTGCCAGCAGTTACGGACAGACCACTGAAGCTTTCTTT
TRBJ2-3 . . TRBV5-1 CASSDYVGADTQYF TGCGCCAGCAGCGACTACGTGGGTGCAGATACGCAGTATTTT
TRBJ2-1 . TRBD1 TRBV30 CAWTGGVGQFF TGTGCCTGGACAGGGGGCGTGGGGCAGTTCTTC
TRBJ1-2 . . TRBV7-3 CASSLTGTGYTF TGTGCCAGCAGCTTAACCGGGACAGGCTACACCTTC
TRBJ1-3 . . TRBV5-6 CASSTGTSPGNTIYF TGTGCCAGCAGCACCGGGACATCTCCAGGAAACACCATATATTTT
TRBJ2-7 once TRBD1 TRBV7-2 CASSLRTGSGEQYF TGTGCCAGCAGCCTCCGGACAGGGTCGGGCGAGCAGTACTTC
TRBJ2-7 . TRBD2 TRBV6-1 CASMRGLAGGYEQYF TGTGCCAGCATGCGAGGACTAGCGGGGGGGTACGAGCAGTACTTC
TRBJ1-1 few . TRBV30 CAWSTGFAEAFF TGTGCCTGGAGTACGGGGTTCGCTGAAGCTTTCTTT
TRBJ1-1 . . TRBV6-4 CASSVEGPPNPTEAFF TGTGCCAGCAGTGTGGAGGGACCTCCCAATCCGACTGAAGCTTTCTTT
TRBJ1-2 once . TRBV9 CASSVQGNYGYTF TGTGCCAGCAGCGTACAGGGTAACTATGGCTACACCTTC
TRBJ2-1 few . TRBV30 CAWTGYNEQFF TGTGCCTGGACAGGGTACAATGAGCAGTTCTTC
TRBJ1-2 . TRBD1 TRBV7-9 CASSFGQVYGYTF TGTGCCAGCAGCTTCGGACAGGTCTATGGCTACACCTTC
TRBJ2-5 . . TRBV2 CASSDLTGGGWETQYF TGTGCCAGCAGTGATTTGACCGGAGGGGGCTGGGAGACCCAGTACTTC
TRBJ2-5 . TRBD2 TRBV6-1 CASSAQTSGETQYF TGTGCCAGCAGTGCCCAGACTAGCGGAGAGACCCAGTACTTC
TRBJ1-4 . . TRBV11-3 CASSLFPGSNEKLFF TGTGCCAGCAGCTTATTTCCGGGTTCGAATGAAAAACTGTTTTTT
TRBJ2-3 . TRBD2 TRBV11-3 CASSRIRLAGGSSTDTQYF TGTGCCAGCAGCCGCATTAGACTAGCGGGGGGATCTAGCACAGATACGCAGTATTTT
TRBJ1-4 . . TRBV30 CAWSEQLDEKLFF TGTGCCTGGAGTGAGCAACTGGATGAAAAACTGTTTTTT
TRBJ1-2 . . TRBV12-5 CASGRFNANYGYTF TGTGCTAGTGGGCGCTTTAACGCTAACTATGGCTACACCTTC
TRBJ1-1 . . TRBV7-2 CASSLSIMNTEAFF TGTGCCAGCAGCTTATCCATCATGAACACTGAAGCTTTCTTT
TRBJ1-2 . TRBD1 TRBV7-9 CASSPPGGGYGYTF TGTGCCAGCAGCCCTCCAGGGGGAGGCTATGGCTACACCTTC
TRBJ1-2 . TRBD1 TRBV19 CASSLDRDLYGYTF TGTGCCAGTAGTTTGGACAGGGACCTGTATGGCTACACCTTC
TRBJ1-3 once . TRBV7-8 CASLQGTSGNTIYF TGTGCCAGCCTACAGGGCACGTCTGGAAACACCATATATTTT
TRBJ1-3 . . TRBV10-1 CASSESEGGAGNTIYF TGCGCCAGCAGTGAGTCGGAGGGTGGAGCTGGAAACACCATATATTTT
TRBJ1-1 . TRBD1 TRBV7-2 CASSEGGQGYMIEAFF TGTGCCAGCAGCGAAGGAGGACAGGGCTACATGATTGAAGCTTTCTTT
TRBJ1-2 . . TRBV2 CASRGGDSHYGYTF TGTGCCAGCCGCGGGGGGGATAGCCACTATGGCTACACCTTC
TRBJ2-5 . . TRBV10-3 CAISVPDMKTQYF TGTGCCATCAGTGTCCCGGACATGAAGACCCAGTACTTC
TRBJ2-1 . . TRBV7-2 CASSPRVILHNEQFF TGTGCCAGCAGCCCGAGGGTAATCCTCCACAATGAGCAGTTCTTC
TRBJ1-2 . TRBD1 TRBV10-3 CAISESTGAAYGYTF TGTGCCATCAGTGAGTCGACAGGGGCTGCGTATGGCTACACCTTC
TRBJ1-4 . TRBD1 TRBV29-1 CSGQGTNEKLFF TGCAGCGGACAGGGAACTAATGAAAAACTGTTTTTT
TRBJ2-3 . TRBD1 TRBV11-2 CASSRDSGTDTQYF TGTGCCAGCAGCCGGGACAGCGGCACAGATACGCAGTATTTT
TRBJ2-7 . TRBD1 TRBV5-6 CASAYRDRVSYEQYF TGTGCCAGCGCATACCGGGACAGGGTAAGCTACGAGCAGTACTTC
TRBJ2-1 . TRBD2 TRBV7-3 CASSANAPGLVGDEQFF TGTGCCAGCAGCGCCAATGCTCCGGGACTAGTAGGGGATGAGCAGTTCTTC
TRBJ1-2 . TRBD1 TRBV19 CASSLEGTASLLNYGYTF TGTGCCAGTAGCCTTGAAGGGACAGCGAGTCTACTGAACTATGGCTACACCTTC
TRBJ2-5 . . TRBV14 CASSRTRGGTQYF TGTGCCAGCAGCCGGACTAGGGGGGGGACCCAGTACTTC
TRBJ1-4 . . TRBV19 CASSRGGATNEKLFF TGTGCCAGTAGTAGGGGGGGCGCAACTAATGAAAAACTGTTTTTT
TRBJ2-2 once . TRBV15 CATSRLDSAGELFF TGTGCCACCAGCAGATTGGACTCTGCCGGGGAGCTGTTTTTT
TRBJ2-7 . . TRBV6-6 CASSYGGSEQYF TGTGCCAGCAGTTATGGGGGCTCTGAGCAGTACTTC
TRBJ1-6 . TRBD1 TRBV6-1 CAGSSGQRNSPLHF TGTGCCGGCTCATCGGGACAGAGAAATTCACCCCTCCACTTT